The rows below give T cell receptor beta chains drawn from one sample of a study of blood T cell repertoires in COVID-19. The repertoire was sequenced with immunoSEQ multiplex PCR; TCRdb's copy has only in-frame clones and lacks some. The data show 200,000 to 250,000 clones, about 90% seen once. The sequenced sample consisted of peripheral blood. The receptors were sampled from a man younger than 40 with COVID-19, enrolled during active disease. Both conserved end residues are part of each CDR3. The D gene is left open where the match is weak. A clone size is listed for some rows: how often the clone was seen (once, few, many), or a class if it is expanded.

-,-,TRBV28,TRBJ1-1,TGTGCCAGCAGGCACGGACAGAAGAACACTGAAGCTTTCTTT,CASRHGQKNTEAFF
-,-,TRBV9,TRBJ2-6,TGTGCCAGCAGCCCTAGACCGGGACAACAGTCCGGGGCCAACGTCCTGACTTTC,CASSPRPGQQSGANVLTF
-,-,TRBV27,TRBJ1-1,TGTGCCAGCAGTTTAGGGGTCCCCGGGAGGACTGAAGCTTTCTTT,CASSLGVPGRTEAFF
TRBD1,-,TRBV28,TRBJ1-2,TGTGCCAGCAGTTTCCCCCTTTACAGGGGGCCGCATGGCTACACCTTC,CASSFPLYRGPHGYTF
TRBD1,-,TRBV28,TRBJ2-2,TGTGCCAGCAGTTTAGTCGGCAGGGGGCGGACCGGGGAGCTGTTTTTT,CASSLVGRGRTGELFF
TRBD1,-,TRBV10-1,TRBJ1-3,TGCGCCAGCAGAAAACAGGGGTCTGGAAACACCATATATTTT,CASRKQGSGNTIYF
-,few,TRBV25-1,TRBJ1-5,TGTGCCAGCAGTGCAGGAGGGAAGGGCAATCAGCCCCAGCATTTT,CASSAGGKGNQPQHF
TRBD2,-,TRBV5-4,TRBJ2-3,TGTGCCAGCAGCTTGTTGGATCCTGCGGGAGGGTGGAGTCTGACAGATACGCAGTATTTT,CASSLLDPAGGWSLTDTQYF
-,-,TRBV18,TRBJ1-1,TGTGCCAGCTCACCGCGAGGCGGCACTGAAGCTTTCTTT,CASSPRGGTEAFF
-,-,TRBV5-1,TRBJ1-1,TGCGCCAGCAGCTTGGGCGGGGGCGCTATGAACACTGAAGCTTTCTTT,CASSLGGGAMNTEAFF
TRBD2,-,TRBV27,TRBJ2-7,TGTGCCAGCGGGGTAGTGGGCGGGGGGTACTACGAGCAGTACTTC,CASGVVGGGYYEQYF
-,-,TRBV5-6,TRBJ2-7,TGTGCCAGCAGCTTGACAGGGTTCACCTACGAGCAGTACTTC,CASSLTGFTYEQYF
-,-,TRBV18,TRBJ2-2,TGTGCCAGCTCACCACCGAACGGGATGGACACCGGGGAGCTGTTTTTT,CASSPPNGMDTGELFF
TRBD1,-,TRBV19,TRBJ1-2,TGTGCCAGTAGTCATCATACAGGGGGTGGTGGCGGCTACACCTTC,CASSHHTGGGGGYTF
TRBD2,-,TRBV7-3,TRBJ2-7,TGTGCCAGCAGCTTACTAGCGGGGTTAACCTACGAGCAGTACTTC,CASSLLAGLTYEQYF
-,-,TRBV30,TRBJ1-3,TGTGCCTGGACCGGGACTTTCGGAAACACCATATATTTT,CAWTGTFGNTIYF
TRBD1,-,TRBV5-4,TRBJ2-2,TGTGCCAGCAGCTTGGGAGGGACAGGGGTTAACACCGGGGAGCTGTTTTTT,CASSLGGTGVNTGELFF
TRBD1,once,TRBV7-3,TRBJ2-7,TGTGCCAGCAGCTTAGGTGGGACAGGTGGCGAGCAGTACTTC,CASSLGGTGGEQYF
TRBD2,-,TRBV9,TRBJ2-7,TGTGCCAGCAGCGCCAGAGAACGCCCGGGACTAGCGGGAGGGCCGAACTCCTACGAGCAGTACTTC,CASSARERPGLAGGPNSYEQYF
-,-,TRBV7-2,TRBJ2-1,TGTGCCAGCAGCTTAGTCGGCTCCTACAATGAGCAGTTCTTC,CASSLVGSYNEQFF
-,once,TRBV19,TRBJ2-5,TGTGCCAGTAGTGCGAGGACTCAGGGGAGAGAGACCCAGTACTTC,CASSARTQGRETQYF
-,-,TRBV7-2,TRBJ2-1,TGTGCCAGCAGCTTAGGGCCCGATTGGTGGAATGAGCAGTTCTTC,CASSLGPDWWNEQFF
-,-,TRBV6-5,TRBJ2-2,TGTGCCAGCAGGATATCTCTAGCGAACACCGGGGAGCTGTTTTTT,CASRISLANTGELFF
-,once,TRBV4-2,TRBJ2-7,TGTGCCAGCAGCCAAGATGTCAGCTCCTACGAGCAGTACTTC,CASSQDVSSYEQYF
TRBD1,-,TRBV11-2,TRBJ1-6,TGTGCCAGCAGCTTATCGGGACAGGGAGATGGTTCACCCCTCCACTTT,CASSLSGQGDGSPLHF
TRBD1,few,TRBV14,TRBJ2-1,TGTGCCAGCAGCCAAGGATTCCGGGACAGGAGCTCCTACAATGAGCAGTTCTTC,CASSQGFRDRSSYNEQFF
-,-,TRBV15,TRBJ1-1,TGTGCCACCAGCAGACCGGACAGACTTACTGAAGCTTTCTTT,CATSRPDRLTEAFF
TRBD1,-,TRBV7-8,TRBJ2-4,TGTGCCAGCAGCCCCCACCGGGACAGGGAAAACATTCAGTACTTC,CASSPHRDRENIQYF
TRBD1,once,TRBV3-1/TRBV3-2,TRBJ1-2,TGTGCCAGCAGCCCTACTGGGACAGGCTTCCTCTATGGCTACACCTTC,CASSPTGTGFLYGYTF
-,-,TRBV2,TRBJ1-2,TGTGCCAGCAATAGAGGGGAGGATGGCTACACCTTC,CASNRGEDGYTF
-,-,TRBV5-5,TRBJ1-5,TGTGCCAGCAGCTTCGTAGCAGGGGAAGGGAATCAGCCCCAGCATTTT,CASSFVAGEGNQPQHF
-,-,TRBV3-1/TRBV3-2,TRBJ1-6,TGTGCCAGCAGCCAAAGTATCGGTTCACCCCTCCACTTT,CASSQSIGSPLHF
-,once,TRBV5-6,TRBJ2-7,TGTGCCAGCGGAGAGGGAGGCAGGGTAAGGGAGCAGTACTTC,CASGEGGRVREQYF
-,-,TRBV5-1,TRBJ1-4,TGCGCCAGCACGGGGGGGCATAATGAAAAACTGTTTTTT,CASTGGHNEKLFF
-,-,TRBV5-5,TRBJ2-7,TGTGCCAGCAGCCTCAGTCTCACCTACGAGCAGTACTTC,CASSLSLTYEQYF
-,-,TRBV4-3,TRBJ1-1,TGCGCCAGCAGCCAAGTGGGGGAGGCCGGAGCTTTCTTT,CASSQVGEAGAFF
TRBD1,-,TRBV3-1/TRBV3-2,TRBJ2-7,TGTGCCAGCAGCCAAGATTCGGCCGGGACAGGGCCCTTAACCTATGAGCAGTACTTC,CASSQDSAGTGPLTYEQYF
-,-,TRBV3-1/TRBV3-2,TRBJ1-5,TGTGCCAGCAGCCAAGATGCAGGGCTCGGTCAGCCCCAGCATTTT,CASSQDAGLGQPQHF
TRBD1,-,TRBV7-9,TRBJ2-7,TGTGCCAGCAGCTCCCAGGACAGGATGTCCTACGAGCAGTACTTC,CASSSQDRMSYEQYF
TRBD2,-,TRBV15,TRBJ2-7,TGTGCCACCAGCTCCGCGGGAGGGGAGCAGTACTTC,CATSSAGGEQYF
-,-,TRBV30,TRBJ2-2,TGTGCCTGGAGTGGATCGGGACACCTGGTGCTGTTTTTT,CAWSGSGHLVLFF
-,-,TRBV4-3,TRBJ2-5,TGCGCCAGCAGCCGATTTAGTTCCCCCCAAGAGACCCAGTACTTC,CASSRFSSPQETQYF
TRBD1,-,TRBV25-1,TRBJ1-4,TGTGCCAGCAGTTTGGGGACAGGTATTTTTGAAAAACTGTTTTTT,CASSLGTGIFEKLFF
TRBD2,-,TRBV6-2/TRBV6-3,TRBJ2-7,TGTGCCAGCAGTTACGGACTAGCGGGAGAAACCTACGAGCAGTACTTC,CASSYGLAGETYEQYF